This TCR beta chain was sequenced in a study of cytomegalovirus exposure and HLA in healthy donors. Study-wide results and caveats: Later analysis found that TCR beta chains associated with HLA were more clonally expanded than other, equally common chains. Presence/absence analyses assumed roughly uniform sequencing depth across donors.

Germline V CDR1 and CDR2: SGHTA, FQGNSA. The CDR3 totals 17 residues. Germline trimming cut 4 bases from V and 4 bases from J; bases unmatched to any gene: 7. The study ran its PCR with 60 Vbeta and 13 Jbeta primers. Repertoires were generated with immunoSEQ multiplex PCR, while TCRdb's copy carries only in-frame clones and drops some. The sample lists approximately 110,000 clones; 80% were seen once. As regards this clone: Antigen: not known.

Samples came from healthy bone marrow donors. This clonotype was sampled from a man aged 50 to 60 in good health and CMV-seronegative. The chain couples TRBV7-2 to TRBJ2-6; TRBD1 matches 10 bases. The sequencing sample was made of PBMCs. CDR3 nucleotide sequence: TGTGCCAGCAGCTCGACAGGGGGCGCAGGGGGGGCCAACGTCCTGACTTTC. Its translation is CASSSTGGAGGANVLTF.